The T cell receptor beta chain described here comes from a study of blood T cell repertoires in COVID-19. Study-wide background: Researchers got acute and convalescent COVID-19 samples from the United States, Italy and Spain.

Methods used by the authors: Reference gene primer amplification gave estimated nucleated cell counts. Profiled with immunoSEQ multiplex PCR; TCRdb holds only in-frame clones, not every one. Clone size and the V and J calls come from that table; the DNA yielded D and trimming. The repertoire holds hundreds of thousands of clones, with about 88% as singletons. The ends were cut back, 0 bases at V and 9 bases at J, with 9 bases in the middle. The CDR3 runs to 13 residues. Germline V gene sequence: CDR1 LNHDA, CDR2 SQIVND (reference sequence). The chain is built from TRBV19 and TRBJ2-1, with D possibly matching TRBD1 (5 bases). The sample consisted of peripheral blood. This sequence was found in a woman aged 40 to 50 who had recovered from COVID-19. CDR3 in DNA: TGTGCCAGTAGTATAGATCAAGGGGTTGAGCAGTTCTTC. Translation: CASSIDQGVEQFF.